Listed here are 3 T cell receptor beta chains from one sample, sequenced in a study of blood T cell repertoires in COVID-19. Sequencing was performed with immunoSEQ multiplex PCR; in TCRdb, only in-frame clones are kept and a portion is missing. The sample carries some 280,000 clones, 85% recorded once. The sequenced sample consisted of peripheral blood. The receptors were gathered from a woman between 45 and 65 years old with active or convalescent COVID-19.

The chain recombines TRBV4-1 with TRBJ1-3; D unclear. The CDR3 totals 16 residues. With 4 bases removed from V and 4 bases from J, the gap between germline ends came to 17 bases. The V gene's germline CDR1 is MGHRA and CDR2 YSYEKL. The CDR3 protein is CASSPILRREGNTIYF. The CDR3 DNA reads TGCGCCAGCAGCCCTATACTTCGGAGGGAGGGAAACACCATATATTTT.

This clone was seen more than once but under ten times. V gene TRBV5-4 combines with J gene TRBJ1-1; D may be TRBD1 (5 bases). Germline lookup yields CDR1 SGHNT and CDR2 YYREEE (reference sequence). This CDR3 is built from 15 residues. Trimming removed 2 bases at V and 1 base at J, with 12 bases between. The CDR3 reads CASSFVVGGNTEAFF. The CDR3 nucleotides read TGTGCCAGCAGCTTTGTGGTGGGGGGGAACACTGAAGCTTTCTTT.

The chain carries TRBV7-9 and TRBJ1-6; no definite D call. CDR1 is SEHNR, CDR2 FQNEAQ, per germline (reference sequence). The CDR3 contains 14 residues. V lost 4 bases to trimming and J lost 4 bases, with 8 bases between them. For the CDR3, the DNA is TGTGCCAGCAGCTACGACTTGTATAATTCACCCCTCCACTTT. Translation: CASSYDLYNSPLHF.